These 21 T cell receptor beta chains came from one sample sequenced in a study of OX40 agonist ivuxolimab in advanced cancers. Profiling relied on immunoSEQ multiplex PCR, and the TCRdb table lists in-frame clones only, not all of them. There are about 110,000 clones in the sample; approximately 90% occur only once, and around 0.27% lies in the top ten. This material consisted of CD4+ or CD8+ T cells sorted from blood, taken in a trial of the OX40 agonist ivuxolimab. These receptor sequences come from an adult with an advanced solid tumor such as melanoma, head and neck, liver or kidney cancer.

The chain carries TRBV9 and TRBJ2-3, with a possible D match to TRBD2 (6 bases). This CDR3 is 18 amino acids long. V was trimmed by 0 bases and J by 2 bases, leaving 19 bases between them. Per germline, CDR1 SGDLS and CDR2 YYNGEE. CDR3 residues: CASSVDGGFGRYTDTQYF. CDR3 DNA: TGTGCCAGCAGCGTAGATGGGGGGTTTGGCAGATACACAGATACGCAGTATTTT. The full variable domain, with the rest looked up from reference TRBV9 and TRBJ2-3, is DSGVTQTPKHLITATGQRVTLRCSPRSGDLSVYWYQQSLDQGLQFLIQYYNGEERAKGNILERFSAQQFPDLHSELNLSSLELGDSALYFCASSVDGGFGRYTDTQYFGPGTRLTVL.

V usage is TRBV28 and J usage is TRBJ2-4; TRBD2 matches 15 bases. Germline lookup yields CDR1 MDHEN and CDR2 SYDVKM. The CDR3 runs 19 residues. With V trimmed by 1 base and J by 0 bases, 4 bases remained unmatched. The CDR3 loop reads CASSLFGLAGGLAKNIQYF. The CDR3 region has the DNA TGTGCCAGCAGTTTATTCGGACTAGCGGGAGGGTTAGCCAAAAACATTCAGTACTTC. The full variable domain, in which reference TRBV28 and TRBJ2-4 provide the parts outside the CDR3, is DVKVTQSSRYLVKRTGEKVFLECVQDMDHENMFWYRQDPGLGLRLIYFSYDVKMKEKGDIPEGYSVSREKKERFSLILESASTNQTSMYLCASSLFGLAGGLAKNIQYFGAGTRLSVL.

On this clone itself: This may come from a read error, since a much larger clone is one base off. The rearrangement uses TRBV20-1 and TRBJ2-5, with D uncertain. Per germline, CDR1 DFQATT and CDR2 SNEGSKA (reference sequence). The CDR3 has 10 residues. With 4 bases removed from V and 5 bases from J, the gap between germline ends came to 5 bases. The CDR3 spells CSANGETQYF. The CDR3 nucleotides are TGCAGTGCTAATGGGGAGACCCAGTACTTC.

V gene TRBV7-2 combines with J gene TRBJ1-2, with D tentatively TRBD1 (5 bases). The germline V gene has CDR1 SGHTA and CDR2 FQGNSA. This CDR3 comprises 12 residues. Trimming removed 1 base at V and 12 bases at J, with 12 bases between. CDR3 nucleotides: TGTGCCAGCAGCTTAGAGGCGTCAGGGCACACCTTC. It codes for CASSLEASGHTF.

This clone appeared a few times. The chain uses TRBV19 and TRBJ1-3, with D possibly being TRBD1 (6 bases). V dropped 5 bases and J dropped 1 base, with 12 bases sitting between them. The CDR3 has 15 residues. CDR1 is LNHDA, CDR2 SQIVND, per germline (reference sequence). CDR3 amino acids: CASSQRGQSGNTIYF. The DNA of the CDR3 is TGTGCCAGTAGTCAAAGAGGACAGTCTGGAAACACCATATATTTT.

The V call is TRBV7-2, the J call TRBJ2-1; 10 bases map to TRBD2. The length of the CDR3 is 15 residues. CDR1 SGHTA and CDR2 FQGNSA come from the germline V gene. The V gene end was trimmed by 5 bases and the J gene end by 4 bases; junction bases not matched to a gene: 5. CDR3 DNA sequence: TGTGCCAGCAGCCGTAGCGGGGGGCAATACAATGAGCAGTTCTTC. Protein sequence: CASSRSGGQYNEQFF.

V is TRBV27 and J is TRBJ1-6; D is unclear. V was clipped by 3 bases and J by 0 bases, with 9 bases between them. CDR3 size: 16 residues. Germline V lookup: CDR1 MNHEY, CDR2 SMNVEV (reference sequence). The CDR3 DNA sequence: TGTGCCAGCAGTTTCTTACTGAGCTCCTATAATTCACCCCTCCACTTT. As protein: CASSFLLSSYNSPLHF.

The V gene is TRBV5-4, the J gene TRBJ1-2, with TRBD1 as a possible D gene (5 bases). This CDR3 contains 16 residues. CDR1 is SGHNT and CDR2 is YYREEE in the germline V gene (reference sequence). Trimming stripped 0 bases from V and 4 bases from J, with 16 bases between. The CDR3 sequence is CASSLANGGSGYGYTF. The CDR3 DNA is TGTGCCAGCAGCTTGGCCAACGGGGGATCTGGCTATGGCTACACCTTC.

This clone has ten or more counts. The genes are TRBV7-9 and TRBJ1-2; D call uncertain. Trimming shortened V by 3 bases and J by 3 bases, and 8 bases separated the two germline ends. The CDR3 has 13 amino acids. Per the germline V gene, CDR1 is SEHNR and CDR2 is FQNEAQ (reference sequence). In nucleotides, the CDR3 is TGTGCCAGCAGCTTTCCCAGATACTATGGCTACACCTTC. Translation gives CASSFPRYYGYTF.

This sequence joins TRBV2 and TRBJ2-1; D may be TRBD2 (6 bases). V was pared by 4 bases and J by 1 base, with 11 bases between. The germline V gene encodes CDR1 SNHLY and CDR2 FYNNEI. This CDR3 has 15 amino acids. The CDR3 bases are TGTGCCAGCAGTGCCCCCGGGAGTTCCTACAATGAGCAGTTCTTC. Protein product: CASSAPGSSYNEQFF.

This clone was recorded once. The rearrangement links TRBV10-3 to TRBJ1-2; a possible D gene is TRBD1 (5 bases). Germline V CDR1 and CDR2: ENHRY, SYGVKD. The CDR3 is 15 amino acids. V was shortened by 4 bases and J by 2 bases, with 14 bases between the two germline ends. Written as DNA, the CDR3 is TGTGCCATCAGTGTCTTCGGACAAGCCAACTATGGCTACACCTTC. Translated, it gives CAISVFGQANYGYTF.

V usage is TRBV11-2 and J usage is TRBJ2-1; D uncertain. Germline CDR1 reads SGHAT; CDR2 reads FQNNGV. The CDR3 extends over 15 amino acids. Trimming stripped 4 bases from V and 4 bases from J, with 14 bases between. The CDR3 DNA follows: TGTGCCAGCAGCTCTACGGTAGGCCGATACAATGAGCAGTTCTTC. This codes for CASSSTVGRYNEQFF.

V gene TRBV9 combines with J gene TRBJ1-4; D remains ambiguous. The V and J ends lost 4 bases and 5 bases respectively, with 18 bases between them. The CDR3 is 16 amino acids. Germline CDR1 is SGDLS and CDR2 is YYNGEE. Here the CDR3 DNA reads TGTGCCAGCAGCCCCCAAGCGTGGAGCGTAAATGAAAAACTGTTTTTT. This sequence encodes CASSPQAWSVNEKLFF.

The chain recombines TRBV5-1 with TRBJ1-1; tentative D call: TRBD1 (5 bases). There are 13 residues in the CDR3. With 7 bases removed from V and 5 bases from J, the gap between germline ends came to 15 bases. Germline V lookup: CDR1 SGHRS, CDR2 YFSETQ. The CDR3 region is CASRPYQGTEAFF. CDR3 bases: TGCGCCAGCCGACCCTACCAGGGTACTGAAGCTTTCTTT.

The chain joins TRBV7-2 to TRBJ1-5; possibly TRBD1 for D (5 bases). The V gene lost 1 base and the J gene lost 1 base, with 8 bases spanning the gap. The germline V gene encodes CDR1 SGHTA and CDR2 FQGNSA. The CDR3 contains 15 residues. The CDR3 coding sequence is TGTGCCAGCAGCTTAGTGGGGGACAGCAATCAGCCCCAGCATTTT. Translated, it gives CASSLVGDSNQPQHF.

The V call is TRBV7-3, the J call TRBJ2-1, with 13 bases matching TRBD2. Germline-derived CDR1 and CDR2 are SGHTA and FQGTGA. Trimming cost V 6 bases and J 9 bases; bases outside gene matches: 8. The CDR3 has 15 amino acids. CDR3 nucleotide sequence: TGTGCCAGCAGTCCACTAGCGGGAGGGAAAAGTGAGCAGTTCTTC. It translates to CASSPLAGGKSEQFF.

This clone was seen a handful of times. J is TRBJ2-7 and V is TRBV30; 7 bases agree with TRBD2. Germline V gene lookup returns CDR1 GTSNPN and CDR2 SVGIG (reference sequence). Losses at the gene ends were 3 bases for V and 1 base for J; bases not matched to a gene: 6. This CDR3 has 14 residues. CDR3 loop: CAWRGGYVSYEQYF. The CDR3 nucleotides are TGTGCCTGGAGGGGGGGGTATGTTTCCTACGAGCAGTACTTC.

The chain employs TRBV5-1 and TRBJ1-5, with D unclear. The germline V gene encodes CDR1 SGHRS and CDR2 YFSETQ. V shed 4 bases and J shed 5 bases, with 13 bases lying between them. This CDR3 is 14 amino acids long. This CDR3 reads CASSPEGLHQPQHF. The CDR3 nucleotides read TGCGCCAGCAGCCCGGAGGGTTTACATCAGCCCCAGCATTTT.

The rearrangement uses TRBV27 and TRBJ2-7, with D maybe TRBD2 (5 bases). V was cut by 4 bases and J by 11 bases, with 12 bases left in between. This CDR3 is built from 11 residues. Germline V gene sequence: CDR1 MNHEY, CDR2 SMNVEV (reference sequence). Here the CDR3 reads CASSSGGFEYF. As DNA, the CDR3 is TGTGCCAGCAGTTCCGGAGGCTTTGAGTACTTC.

J is TRBJ1-2 and V is TRBV30, with TRBD1 matching over 7 bases. With 3 bases clipped from V and 9 bases from J, the junction kept 16 bases outside the gene matches. This CDR3 has 15 residues. CDR1 GTSNPN and CDR2 SVGIG come from the germline V gene (reference sequence). CDR3 DNA: TGTGCCTGGAGGGCAGCCTCGGGACAGCTGCATCGCTACACCTTC. Protein sequence: CAWRAASGQLHRYTF.

The rearrangement links TRBV6-1 to TRBJ2-4; D may match TRBD1 or TRBD2 (5 bases each). V was trimmed by 10 bases and J by 7 bases, leaving 11 bases between them. Germline assignment: CDR1 MNHNS and CDR2 SASEGT. The CDR3 sequence is 11 residues long. This chain's CDR3 is CAILGENIQYF. CDR3 sequence (DNA): TGTGCCATCCTGGGGGAGAACATTCAGTACTTC.